The 5 T cell receptor beta chains below come from one sample, sequenced in a study of shared clonotypes between healthy human individuals. The assay was immunoSEQ multiplex PCR, and TCRdb's table has in-frame clones only and misses some. Of a few hundred thousand clones listed, approximately 79% are singletons. Material: memory CD4+ T cells sorted from blood. Subset: CD45RA-negative fraction. The receptors shown here come from a man younger than 40 in good health.

This clone was counted once. This chain links TRBV11-3 with TRBJ1-1, with D uncertain. Germline CDR1 is SGHNT and CDR2 is YENEEA. The ends were cut back, 1 base at V and 4 bases at J, with 7 bases in the middle. CDR3 length: 13 residues. CDR3: CASSLAVGTEAFF. CDR3 coding DNA: TGTGCCAGCAGCTTAGCGGTCGGCACTGAAGCTTTCTTT.

The rearrangement links TRBV30 to TRBJ2-2; D is unclear. The V and J ends lost 2 bases and 3 bases respectively, with 4 bases between them. Looked up from germline, CDR1 is GTSNPN and CDR2 is SVGIG (reference sequence). The CDR3 is 12 amino acids. The CDR3 spells CAWSSDTGELFF. In DNA form, the CDR3 reads TGTGCCTGGAGTTCTGACACCGGGGAGCTGTTTTTT.

The CDR3 region has the DNA TGTGCCAGTAGTATACGGGCGGCAGGGTACGAGCAGTACTTC. Translated, it gives CASSIRAAGYEQYF. The chain joins TRBV19 to TRBJ2-7, with a possible D match to TRBD1 (5 bases). Trimming took off 2 bases at V and 4 bases at J, with 12 bases between the two ends. Per the germline V gene, CDR1 is LNHDA and CDR2 is SQIVND (reference sequence). The CDR3 extends over 14 amino acids. The full variable domain, completed using reference TRBV19 and TRBJ2-7, is DGGITQSPKYLFRKEGQNVTLSCEQNLNHDAMYWYRQDPGQGLRLIYYSQIVNDFQKGDIAEGYSVSREKKESFPLTVTSAQKNPTAFYLCASSIRAAGYEQYFGPGTRLTVT.

The chain carries TRBV28 and TRBJ2-7, with 7 nucleotides matching TRBD1. V shed 5 bases, J shed 2 bases, and the junction held 9 bases outside the gene matches. CDR3 length: 15 residues. CDR1 and CDR2 (germline): MDHEN, SYDVKM. CDR3 protein: CASSVWDSRTYEQYF. The CDR3 nucleotides read TGTGCCAGCAGTGTCTGGGACAGTCGAACCTACGAGCAGTACTTC.

The V and J genes are TRBV2 and TRBJ2-7; either TRBD1 or TRBD2 may fit D (5 bases each). This CDR3 has 16 amino acids. Trimming shortened V by 3 bases and J by 6 bases, and 21 bases separated the two germline ends. Germline CDR1 is SNHLY and CDR2 is FYNNEI. The CDR3 here is CASSEWDGTAGFEQYF. The DNA for the CDR3 is TGTGCCAGCAGTGAGTGGGACGGGACGGCGGGTTTCGAGCAGTACTTC.